This T cell receptor beta chain was captured in a study of T cell responses to AZD1222 COVID-19 vaccine. Study results and limitations: Vaccine-related CD4 TCRs covered spike, predominating at 160-218 and 743-854. Baseline seropositives among AZD1222 recipients totaled only six or seven. Nearly half of spike-specific TCRs reportedly target unmutated variant regions.

Assay: immunoSEQ multiplex PCR; the TCRdb copy retains only in-frame clones and omits some. The sample includes 90,000 to 130,000 clones, roughly four fifths of them seen just once. On this clone: Antigen: not known.

V was trimmed by 4 bases and J by 3 bases, leaving 10 bases between them. CDR1 is SGHNT and CDR2 is YYREEE in the germline V gene (reference sequence). The CDR3 loop spans 13 amino acids. This chain uses TRBV5-4 with TRBJ1-1, with D hard to call. The source of this sequence is an adult in good health. Sequencing was performed on peripheral blood, taken on day 0 of AZD1222 vaccination. This CDR3 reads CASSVRWDTEAFF. As DNA, the CDR3 is TGTGCCAGCAGCGTGAGGTGGGACACTGAAGCTTTCTTT.